Given below is one T cell receptor (beta chain) in context. The data belong to a study of blood T cell repertoires in COVID-19. Study details: There were acute and convalescent COVID-19 samples, and they came from the United States, Italy and Spain. PBMCs, B-cell-depleted T cells, or T cells were the source of the cDNA or gDNA that made up the material.

Original processing methods: For nucleated cells, counts were estimated from reference gene primer amplification. Measured with immunoSEQ multiplex PCR; TCRdb has only the in-frame clones, and not every one. The V and J calls and clone size come from that table; D and trimming were worked out from the DNA. The repertoire includes roughly 330,000 clones, around 89% of them detected once, and approximately 6.5% sits in the top ten. The sequenced sample was peripheral blood. This clonotype originated in a man aged 18 to 29 who had recovered from COVID-19.

In DNA form, the CDR3 reads TGTGCCAGCCAAAGCATGACAGGGACTGGAAACACCATATATTTT. This gives the protein CASQSMTGTGNTIYF. The rearrangement joins TRBV18 to TRBJ1-3, with 7 nucleotides matching TRBD1. Germline V CDR1 and CDR2: KGHSH, LQKENI. The J segment lost 2 bases and the V segment lost 8 bases, leaving 9 bases of the junction unmatched. CDR3 size: 15 residues.